This T cell receptor (beta chain) was obtained from a study of blood T cell repertoires in COVID-19. Overall study: From the United States, Italy and Spain came samples of acute and convalescent COVID-19. PBMCs, B-cell-depleted T cells, or T cells were the source of the cDNA or gDNA that made up the material.

Germline V gene lookup returns CDR1 MNHEY and CDR2 SVGEGT. The V segment lost 5 bases and the J segment 6 bases; nucleotides outside the gene matches: 11. There are 15 residues in the CDR3. The assay was immunoSEQ multiplex PCR, and TCRdb's table has in-frame clones only and misses some. The table shows 50,000 to 80,000 clones, with 65% to 80% occurring only once. The gene calls are TRBV6-2 or TRBV6-3 and TRBJ2-7, with TRBD1 matching over 9 bases. Sequencing was carried out using peripheral blood. This TCR was recovered from a human donor in a cohort sampled during active COVID-19. Here the CDR3 reads CASSPPGQGASEQYF. In DNA form, the CDR3 reads TGTGCCAGCAGTCCCCCGGGACAGGGTGCGTCCGAGCAGTACTTC.